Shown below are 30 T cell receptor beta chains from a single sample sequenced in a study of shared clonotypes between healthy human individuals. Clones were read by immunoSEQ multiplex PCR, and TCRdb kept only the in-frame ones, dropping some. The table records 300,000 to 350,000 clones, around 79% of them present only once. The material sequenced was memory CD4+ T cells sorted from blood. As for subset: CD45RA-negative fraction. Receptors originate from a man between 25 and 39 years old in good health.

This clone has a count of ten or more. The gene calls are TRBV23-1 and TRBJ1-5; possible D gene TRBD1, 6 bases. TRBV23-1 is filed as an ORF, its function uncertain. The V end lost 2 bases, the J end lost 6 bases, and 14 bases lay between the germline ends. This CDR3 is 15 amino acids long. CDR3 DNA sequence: TGCGCCAGCAGTCAACCCCAACAGGGATGTCAGCCCCAGCATTTT. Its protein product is CASSQPQQGCQPQHF.

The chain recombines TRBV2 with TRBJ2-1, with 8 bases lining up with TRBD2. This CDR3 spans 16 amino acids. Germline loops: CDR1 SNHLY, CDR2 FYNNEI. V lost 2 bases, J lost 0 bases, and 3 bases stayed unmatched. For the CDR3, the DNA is TGTGCCAGCAGTGAATGGCGGGAGGCCTCCTACAATGAGCAGTTCTTC. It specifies CASSEWREASYNEQFF.

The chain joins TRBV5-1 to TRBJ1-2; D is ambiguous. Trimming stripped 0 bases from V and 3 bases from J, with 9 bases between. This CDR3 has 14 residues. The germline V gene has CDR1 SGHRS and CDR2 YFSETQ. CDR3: CASSLDPDYYGYTF. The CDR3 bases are TGCGCCAGCAGCTTGGATCCGGATTACTATGGCTACACCTTC.

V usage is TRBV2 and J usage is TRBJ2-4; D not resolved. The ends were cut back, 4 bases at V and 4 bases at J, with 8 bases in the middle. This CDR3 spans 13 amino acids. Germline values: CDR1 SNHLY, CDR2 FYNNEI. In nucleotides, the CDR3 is TGTGCCAGCAGTGGTGGCTTAAAAAACATTCAGTACTTC. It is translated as CASSGGLKNIQYF.

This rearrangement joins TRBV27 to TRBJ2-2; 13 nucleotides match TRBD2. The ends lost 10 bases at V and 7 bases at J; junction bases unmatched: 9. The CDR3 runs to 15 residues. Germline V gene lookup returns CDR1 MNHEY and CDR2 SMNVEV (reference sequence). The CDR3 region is CAIILAGGPRGELFF. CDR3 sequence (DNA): TGTGCCATCATACTAGCGGGAGGGCCCCGCGGGGAGCTGTTTTTT.

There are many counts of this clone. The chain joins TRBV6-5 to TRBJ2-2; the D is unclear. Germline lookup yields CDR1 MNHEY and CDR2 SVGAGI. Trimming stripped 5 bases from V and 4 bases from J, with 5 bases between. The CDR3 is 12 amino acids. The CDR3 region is CASSPTTGELFF. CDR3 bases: TGTGCCAGCAGTCCCACCACCGGGGAGCTGTTTTTT.

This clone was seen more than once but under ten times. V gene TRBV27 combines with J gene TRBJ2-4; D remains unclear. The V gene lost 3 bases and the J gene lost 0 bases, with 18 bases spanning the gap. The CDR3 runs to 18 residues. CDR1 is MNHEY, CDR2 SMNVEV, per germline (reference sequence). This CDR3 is CASSLPGELKLAKNIQYF. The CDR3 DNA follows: TGTGCCAGCAGTTTGCCCGGTGAGCTGAAACTAGCCAAAAACATTCAGTACTTC.

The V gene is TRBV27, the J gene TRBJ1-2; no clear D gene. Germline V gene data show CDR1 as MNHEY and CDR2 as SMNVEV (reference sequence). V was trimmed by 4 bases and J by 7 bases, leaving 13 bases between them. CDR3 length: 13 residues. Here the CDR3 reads CASSSQNTPGYTF. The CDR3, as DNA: TGTGCCAGCAGTTCGCAAAACACACCTGGCTACACCTTC.

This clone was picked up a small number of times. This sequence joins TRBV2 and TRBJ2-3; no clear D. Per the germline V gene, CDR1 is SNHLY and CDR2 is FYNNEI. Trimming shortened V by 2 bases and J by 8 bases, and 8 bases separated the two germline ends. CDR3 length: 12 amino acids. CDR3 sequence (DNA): TGTGCCAGCAGTGAATTGTCGGGTACGCAGTATTTT. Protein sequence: CASSELSGTQYF.

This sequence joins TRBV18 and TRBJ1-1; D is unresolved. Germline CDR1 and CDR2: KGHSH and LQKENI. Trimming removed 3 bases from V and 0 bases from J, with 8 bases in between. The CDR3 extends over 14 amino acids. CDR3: CASSPDEVNTEAFF. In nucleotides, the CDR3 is TGTGCCAGCTCACCGGACGAGGTGAACACTGAAGCTTTCTTT.

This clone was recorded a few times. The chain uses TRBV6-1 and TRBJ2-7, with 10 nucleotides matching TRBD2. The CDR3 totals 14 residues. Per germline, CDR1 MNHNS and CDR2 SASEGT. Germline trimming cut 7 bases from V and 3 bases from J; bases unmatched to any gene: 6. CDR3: CASKLAGYYYEQYF. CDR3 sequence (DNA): TGTGCCAGCAAACTAGCGGGATACTACTACGAGCAGTACTTC.

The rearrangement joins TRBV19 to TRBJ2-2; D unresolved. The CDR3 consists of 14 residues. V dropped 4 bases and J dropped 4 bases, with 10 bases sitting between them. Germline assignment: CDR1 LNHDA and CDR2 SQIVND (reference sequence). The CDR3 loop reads CASSTARGTGELFF. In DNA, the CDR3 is TGTGCCAGTAGTACAGCCCGAGGCACCGGGGAGCTGTTTTTT.

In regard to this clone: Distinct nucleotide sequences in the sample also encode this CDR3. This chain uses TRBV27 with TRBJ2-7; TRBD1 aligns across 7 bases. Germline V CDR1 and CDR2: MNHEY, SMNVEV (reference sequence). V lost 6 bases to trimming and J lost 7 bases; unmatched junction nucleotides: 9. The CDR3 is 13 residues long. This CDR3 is CASRRQGSYEQYF. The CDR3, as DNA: TGTGCCAGCAGGAGACAGGGTTCATATGAGCAGTACTTC.

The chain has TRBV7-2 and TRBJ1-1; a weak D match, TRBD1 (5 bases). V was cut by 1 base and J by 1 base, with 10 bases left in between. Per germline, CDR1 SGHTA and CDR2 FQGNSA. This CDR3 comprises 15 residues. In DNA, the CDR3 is TGTGCCAGCAGCTTAGGTCCTGGGGGGAACACTGAAGCTTTCTTT. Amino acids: CASSLGPGGNTEAFF.

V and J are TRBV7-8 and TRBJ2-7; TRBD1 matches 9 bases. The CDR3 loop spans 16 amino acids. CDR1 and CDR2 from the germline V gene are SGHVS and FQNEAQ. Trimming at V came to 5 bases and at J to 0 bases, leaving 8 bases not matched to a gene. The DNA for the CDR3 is TGTGCCAGCAGCATACCCCGGGACAGGGACTCCTACGAGCAGTACTTC. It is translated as CASSIPRDRDSYEQYF.

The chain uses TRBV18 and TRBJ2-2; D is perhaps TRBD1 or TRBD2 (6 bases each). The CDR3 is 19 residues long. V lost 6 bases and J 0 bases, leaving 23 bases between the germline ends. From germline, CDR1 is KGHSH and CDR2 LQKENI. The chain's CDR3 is CASSKAAGQAFANTGELFF. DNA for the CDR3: TGTGCCAGCTCCAAGGCCGCGGGACAAGCTTTCGCGAACACCGGGGAGCTGTTTTTT.

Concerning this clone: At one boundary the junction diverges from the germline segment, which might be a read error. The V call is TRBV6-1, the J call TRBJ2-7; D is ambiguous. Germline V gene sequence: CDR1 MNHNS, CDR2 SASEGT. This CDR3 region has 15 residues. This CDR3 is CASSAKSYDSSEQYF. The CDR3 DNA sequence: TGTGCCAGCAGTGCTAAATCCTACGATTCCTCCGAGCAGTACTTC.

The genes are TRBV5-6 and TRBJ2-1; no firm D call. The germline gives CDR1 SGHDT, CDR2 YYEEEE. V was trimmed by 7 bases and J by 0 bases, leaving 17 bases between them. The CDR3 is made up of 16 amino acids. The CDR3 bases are TGTGCCAGCGAGTTGAAGACCCTTACCTCCTACAATGAGCAGTTCTTC. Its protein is CASELKTLTSYNEQFF.

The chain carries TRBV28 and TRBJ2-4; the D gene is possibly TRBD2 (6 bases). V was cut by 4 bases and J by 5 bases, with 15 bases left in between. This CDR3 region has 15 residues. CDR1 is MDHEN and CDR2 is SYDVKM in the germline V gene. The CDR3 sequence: CASSSLLPGENIQYF. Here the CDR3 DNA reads TGTGCCAGCAGTTCACTCCTTCCGGGGGAAAACATTCAGTACTTC.

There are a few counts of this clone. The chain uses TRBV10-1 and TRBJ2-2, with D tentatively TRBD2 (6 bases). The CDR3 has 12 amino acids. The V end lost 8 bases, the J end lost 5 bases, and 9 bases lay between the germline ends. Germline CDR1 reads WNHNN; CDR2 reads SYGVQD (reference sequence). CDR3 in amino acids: CASGRLTGELFF. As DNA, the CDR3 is TGCGCCAGCGGGAGGTTAACCGGGGAGCTGTTTTTT.

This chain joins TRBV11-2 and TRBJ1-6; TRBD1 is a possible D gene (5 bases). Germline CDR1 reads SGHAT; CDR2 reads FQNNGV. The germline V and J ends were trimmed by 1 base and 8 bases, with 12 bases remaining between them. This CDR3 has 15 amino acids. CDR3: CASSLGGSGYSPLHF. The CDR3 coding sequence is TGTGCCAGCAGCTTAGGTGGCTCAGGGTATTCACCCCTCCACTTT.

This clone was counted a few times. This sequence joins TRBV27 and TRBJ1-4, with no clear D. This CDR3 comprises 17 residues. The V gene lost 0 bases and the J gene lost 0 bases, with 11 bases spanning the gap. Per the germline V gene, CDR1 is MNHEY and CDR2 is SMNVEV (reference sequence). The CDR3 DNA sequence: TGTGCCAGCAGTTTATCCACCCCTACAGCAACTAATGAAAAACTGTTTTTT. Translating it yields CASSLSTPTATNEKLFF.

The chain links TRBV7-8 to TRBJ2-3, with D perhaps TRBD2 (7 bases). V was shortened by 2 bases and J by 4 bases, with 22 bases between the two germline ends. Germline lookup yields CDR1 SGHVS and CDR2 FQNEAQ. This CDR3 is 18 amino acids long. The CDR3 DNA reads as TGTGCCAGCAGCTTACAAGGACTTGGGGGGGCACAGTCAGATACGCAGTATTTT. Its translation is CASSLQGLGGAQSDTQYF. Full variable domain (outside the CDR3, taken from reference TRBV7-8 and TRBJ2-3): GAGVSQSPRYKVAKRGQDVALRCDPISGHVSLFWYQQALGQGPEFLTYFQNEAQLDKSGLPSDRFFAERPEGSVSTLKIQRTQQEDSAVYLCASSLQGLGGAQSDTQYFGPGTRLTVL.

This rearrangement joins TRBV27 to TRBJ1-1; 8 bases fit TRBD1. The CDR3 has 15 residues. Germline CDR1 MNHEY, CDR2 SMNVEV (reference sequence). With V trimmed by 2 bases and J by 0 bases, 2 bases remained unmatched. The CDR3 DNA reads TGTGCCAGCAGTTTACAGGGGGCAGTGAACACTGAAGCTTTCTTT. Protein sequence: CASSLQGAVNTEAFF.

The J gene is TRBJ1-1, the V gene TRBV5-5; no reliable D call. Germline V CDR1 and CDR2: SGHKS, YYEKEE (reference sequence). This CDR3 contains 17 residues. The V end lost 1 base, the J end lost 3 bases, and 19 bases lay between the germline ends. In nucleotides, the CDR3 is TGTGCCAGCAGCTTGTTTGAACATGGAGGCGTTGACACTGAAGCTTTCTTT. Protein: CASSLFEHGGVDTEAFF.

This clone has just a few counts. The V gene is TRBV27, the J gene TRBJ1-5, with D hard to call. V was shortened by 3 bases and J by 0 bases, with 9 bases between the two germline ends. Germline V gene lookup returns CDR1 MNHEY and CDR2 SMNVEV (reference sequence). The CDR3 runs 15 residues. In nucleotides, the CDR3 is TGTGCCAGCAGTTTGTACGGACCTAGCAATCAGCCCCAGCATTTT. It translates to CASSLYGPSNQPQHF.

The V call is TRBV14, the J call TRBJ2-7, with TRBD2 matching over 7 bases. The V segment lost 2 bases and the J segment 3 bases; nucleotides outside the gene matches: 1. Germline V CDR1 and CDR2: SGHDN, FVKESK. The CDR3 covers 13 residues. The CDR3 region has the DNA TGTGCCAGCAGCCAACGCGGGAGCTACGAGCAGTACTTC. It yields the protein CASSQRGSYEQYF.

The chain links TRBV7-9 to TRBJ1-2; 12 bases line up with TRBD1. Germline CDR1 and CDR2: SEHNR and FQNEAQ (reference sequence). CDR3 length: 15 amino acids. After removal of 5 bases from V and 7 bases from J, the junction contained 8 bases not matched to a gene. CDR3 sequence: CASSPPGQGASGYTF. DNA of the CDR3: TGTGCCAGCAGCCCACCGGGACAGGGGGCGTCTGGCTACACCTTC.

The CDR3 is CSAASTYEQYF. DNA of the CDR3: TGCAGTGCGGCCAGCACCTACGAGCAGTACTTC. V gene TRBV20-1 combines with J gene TRBJ2-7, with D unresolved. The CDR3 runs 11 residues. Germline V gives CDR1 DFQATT, CDR2 SNEGSKA (reference sequence). The V and J ends lost 6 bases and 2 bases respectively, with 8 bases between them.

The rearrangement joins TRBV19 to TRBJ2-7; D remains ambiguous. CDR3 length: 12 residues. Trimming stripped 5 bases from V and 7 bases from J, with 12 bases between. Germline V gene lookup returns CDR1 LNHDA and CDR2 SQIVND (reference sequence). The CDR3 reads CASSSGMGEQYF. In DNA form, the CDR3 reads TGTGCCAGTAGTTCCGGCATGGGGGAGCAGTACTTC.